The source of this T cell receptor (beta chain) is a study of cytotoxic CD8 clonotypes in ibrutinib-treated CLL. This clone was counted only a few times. Its antigen is still unknown. Study-wide findings and caveats: Shared public clonotypes were rare, and on treatment they either got smaller or stayed the same.

Method: immunoSEQ multiplex PCR; TCRdb's copy keeps in-frame clones and lacks some. The top ten clones hold roughly 6% of a sample with about 330,000 clones, 67% of them seen once. V was clipped by 3 bases and J by 2 bases, with 13 bases between them. From germline, CDR1 is LNHDA and CDR2 SQIVND (reference sequence). This CDR3 is 16 amino acids long. This sequence joins TRBV19 and TRBJ2-2, with a possible D match to TRBD1 (5 bases). This material consisted of PBMCs, taken after 36 months of ibrutinib treatment. This clonotype originated in a human donor with chronic lymphocytic leukemia. CDR3 protein: CASSIPTVGNTGELFF. CDR3 DNA sequence: TGTGCCAGTAGTATCCCGACAGTGGGAAACACCGGGGAGCTGTTTTTT.